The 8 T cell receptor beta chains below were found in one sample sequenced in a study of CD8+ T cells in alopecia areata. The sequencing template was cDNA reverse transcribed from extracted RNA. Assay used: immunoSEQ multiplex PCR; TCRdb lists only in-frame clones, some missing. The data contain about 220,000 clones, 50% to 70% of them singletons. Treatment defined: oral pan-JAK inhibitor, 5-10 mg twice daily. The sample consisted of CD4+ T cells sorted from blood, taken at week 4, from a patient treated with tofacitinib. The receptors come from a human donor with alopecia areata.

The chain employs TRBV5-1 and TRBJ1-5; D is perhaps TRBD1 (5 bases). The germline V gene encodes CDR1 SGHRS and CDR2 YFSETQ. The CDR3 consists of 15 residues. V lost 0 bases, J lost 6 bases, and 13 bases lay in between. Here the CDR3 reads CASSLAVGPGQPQHF. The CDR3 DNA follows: TGCGCCAGCAGCTTGGCCGTGGGGCCAGGTCAGCCCCAGCATTTT.

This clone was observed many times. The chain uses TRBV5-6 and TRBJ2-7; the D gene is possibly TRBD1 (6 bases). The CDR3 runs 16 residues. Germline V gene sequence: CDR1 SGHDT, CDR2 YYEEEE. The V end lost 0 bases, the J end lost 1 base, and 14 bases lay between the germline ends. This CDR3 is CASSLAGRGVSYEQYF. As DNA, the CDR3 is TGTGCCAGCAGCTTGGCGGGCAGGGGTGTATCCTACGAGCAGTACTTC.

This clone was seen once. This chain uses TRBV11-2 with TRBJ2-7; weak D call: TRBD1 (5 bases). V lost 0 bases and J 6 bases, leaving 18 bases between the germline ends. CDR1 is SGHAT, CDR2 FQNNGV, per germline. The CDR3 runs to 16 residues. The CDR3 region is CASSLDLMSTGSEQYF. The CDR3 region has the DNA TGTGCCAGCAGCTTAGATCTAATGAGTACAGGTAGCGAGCAGTACTTC.

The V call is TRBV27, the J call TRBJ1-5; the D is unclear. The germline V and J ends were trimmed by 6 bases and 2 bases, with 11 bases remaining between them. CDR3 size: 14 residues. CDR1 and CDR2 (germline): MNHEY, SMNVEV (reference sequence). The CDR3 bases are TGTGCCAGCAGCGCAGGTATGGGCAATCAGCCCCAGCATTTT. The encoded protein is CASSAGMGNQPQHF.

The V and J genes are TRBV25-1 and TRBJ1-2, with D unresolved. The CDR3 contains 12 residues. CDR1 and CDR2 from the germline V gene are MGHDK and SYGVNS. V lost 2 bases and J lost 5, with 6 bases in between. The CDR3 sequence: CASSERGYGYTF. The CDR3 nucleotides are TGTGCCAGCAGTGAACGAGGGTATGGCTACACCTTC.

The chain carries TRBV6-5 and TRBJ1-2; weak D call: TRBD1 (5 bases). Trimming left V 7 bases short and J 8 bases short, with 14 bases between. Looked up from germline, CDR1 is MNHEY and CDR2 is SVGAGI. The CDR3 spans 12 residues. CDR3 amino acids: CASTGDAIGYTF. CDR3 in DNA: TGTGCCAGCACCGGGGACGCAATCGGCTACACCTTC.

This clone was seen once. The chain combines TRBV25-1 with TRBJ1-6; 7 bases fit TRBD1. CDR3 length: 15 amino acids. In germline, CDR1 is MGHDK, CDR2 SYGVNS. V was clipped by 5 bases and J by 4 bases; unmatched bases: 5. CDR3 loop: CASSNRQGYNSPLHF. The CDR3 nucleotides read TGTGCCAGCAGTAATAGACAGGGTTATAATTCACCCCTCCACTTT.

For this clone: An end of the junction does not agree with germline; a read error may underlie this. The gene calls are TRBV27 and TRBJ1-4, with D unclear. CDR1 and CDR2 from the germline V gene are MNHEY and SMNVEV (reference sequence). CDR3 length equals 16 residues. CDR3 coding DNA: TGTGCCAGCAGTCTATCACCTACGGGGTTGGGTGAAAAACTGTTTTTT. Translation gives CASSLSPTGLGEKLFF.